This TCR beta chain was recovered during a study of beta chain features in type 1 diabetes. Study summary: There were about 110,000,000 sorted cells examined across all samples. Overall study findings and caveats: PCR might preferentially amplify shorter templates, equally in patients and controls. Within patients, naive, central memory and Treg TCRB repertoires seemed more similar than within healthy donors. Moderate yet significant TCRB CDR3 shortening was seen in Type 1 diabetes patients in all four CD4+ subsets.

The entirety of the isolated RNA underwent reverse transcription, so expressed TCRB transcripts were sequenced. There were 3 million to 4 million reads on average in the naive, central memory and regulatory T cell samples. Method: immunoSEQ multiplex PCR; TCRdb's copy keeps in-frame clones and lacks some. The data contain 640,000 or so clones, about an eighth of them seen just once; the ten biggest clones take up approximately 0.022%. This clone came up a few times. Its antigen is unidentified. From germline, CDR1 is SGHTA and CDR2 FQGNSA. The ends lost 7 bases at V and 4 bases at J; junction bases unmatched: 7. The CDR3 loop spans 14 amino acids.

This receptor was taken from a young man with type 1 diabetes. The chain couples TRBV7-2 to TRBJ1-2; 9 nucleotides align to TRBD1. Source material: naive CD4+ T cells from blood. This CDR3 reads CASKMTGGFYGYTF. For the CDR3, the DNA is TGTGCCAGCAAGATGACAGGGGGGTTCTATGGCTACACCTTC.